This T cell receptor beta chain is drawn from a study of T cells in Graves' hyperthyroidism and ophthalmopathy. The source of the PBMCs was less than 12 ml of fresh peripheral blood. This clonotype was detected ten times or more. Its target is not known. TCR beta CDR3 regions were amplified from RNA transcripts. RT-PCR in the first round (using the HTBI primer set) targeted the TCR CDR3. One entry per CDR3 protein, called by TCRdb with MiXCR from the multiplex PCR reads. The sample has hundreds of thousands of distinct CDR3 sequences; less than 25% are singletons. Regarding the study as a whole: Ophthalmopathy cases were set apart from stable hyperthyroidism by a 13 V-J model. Ophthalmopathy was predicted by the model a median of about 6.7 months ahead of onset.

This TCR came from a man aged 25-45 years with Graves' ophthalmopathy. Sequencing was performed on blood.

The CDR3 region has the DNA TGTGCCAGCAGCTTACAAGGGGCCGGGCATATGTTTTTT. It codes for CASSLQGAGHMFF. This rearrangement joins TRBV11-2 to TRBJ2-2, with a weak D call TRBD1 (5 bases). V lost 2 bases and J 15 bases, leaving 16 bases between the germline ends. Per germline, CDR1 SGHAT and CDR2 FQNNGV. The CDR3 runs to 13 residues.